The TCR beta chain described here comes from a study of early T cells in non-severe SARS-CoV-2 infection listed by TCRdb under 2021. As for the study more broadly: Because TCR sequencing was done on bulk RNA from unsorted whole blood, the alpha and beta chains could not be paired. Study-wide conclusions, independent of this receptor: Matching against VDJdb was skewed toward anti-spike CD8 responses, likely underestimated virus-specific expansions, and missed private and CD4 specificities.

Notes on this clonotype: No antigen is known for it. Within one base of it there is no much larger clone, and no base qualities were kept.

This was a case-control study nested in a cohort of healthcare workers in London, UK, who had nasopharyngeal swab PCR tests and blood samples taken every week. Healthcare workers were recruited during the week of the UK lockdown, between 23 and 31 March 2020, and followed weekly for up to roughly 16 weeks. Library method: 5' RACE. Sequencing was carried out with a NextSeq 500. The TCR library protocol attached unique molecular identifiers to individual cDNA molecules to correct for sequencing error and PCR bias. Sequencing covered both TCR alpha and beta chains, and within each sample the abundances of alpha and beta sequences were tightly co-correlated. In the paper's pipeline: V gene, J gene and CDR3 annotation of TCR sequences was performed with Decombinator V4. TCRs were defined as expanded if a significant change between any two time points was detected under a Poisson model with p below 0.0001. TCR abundances were normalised to the total number of TCRs sequenced per sample and were expressed as counts per million. MAIT TCRs were defined by TRAV1-2 paired with TRAJ12, TRAJ20 or TRAJ33, and iNKT TCRs by TRAV10 paired with TRAJ18. A search of VDJdb, accessed on 1 November 2021, was run for TCRs annotated to CMV, EBV and SARS-CoV-2, with TCRs annotated for multiple antigens excluded. TCRdb redid the processing of the public reads, applying fastp at Q25 and MiXCR, and retained in-frame beta chains. Every CDR3 protein is listed once, alongside the most common genes and DNA of its rows. TCRdb, not the original authors, processed these V and J calls. Present in this sample are over 50,000 distinct CDR3 sequences, 11% of which were seen just once. The biggest ten clones account for 1.7% of the sample.

Its CDR3 holds 14 amino acids, cysteine through phenylalanine. Just the 42-base CDR3 DNA is kept, in frame starting at base 1. Ends trimmed: V by 5 bases, J by 7 bases; bases unmatched to a gene: 11. CDR1 SGHVS and CDR2 FQNEAQ are derived from the germline V gene. Here the chain combines TRBV7-8 and TRBJ2-7, with 7 bases in between that match TRBD2. The TCR sequence derives from an adult who was a healthcare worker with PCR-confirmed SARS-CoV-2 infection or an uninfected control (not recorded which). Sequenced: whole blood. The encoded CDR3 is CASSPGTTGWEQYF. The sequence in DNA is TGTGCCAGCAGCCCGGGGACTACGGGTTGGGAGCAGTACTTC.